This entry lists 7 T cell receptor beta chains sequenced from one sample in a study of blood T cell repertoires in COVID-19. Some clones are missing from TCRdb's copy, which holds only in-frame ones; the method was immunoSEQ multiplex PCR. The table records around 280,000 clones, roughly 87% of them present only once. Sequencing input: peripheral blood. The source is a woman aged 45-65 years who had recovered from COVID-19.

The chain recombines TRBV29-1 with TRBJ2-5; the D gene is possibly TRBD2 (5 bases). The CDR3 is 13 residues long. Germline V gene data show CDR1 as SQVTM and CDR2 as ANQGSEA. Trimming removed 0 bases at V and 3 bases at J, with 8 bases between. DNA for the CDR3: TGCAGCGTTGAAGATTCGGGGAAAGAGACCCAGTACTTC. Amino acids: CSVEDSGKETQYF.

The rearrangement links TRBV4-1 to TRBJ2-7, with TRBD2 identical over 9 bases. Germline CDR1 is MGHRA and CDR2 is YSYEKL. V dropped 4 bases and J dropped 3; count of bases not matched to a gene: 10. This CDR3 contains 16 residues. The chain's CDR3 is CASSLQLAGAHYEQYF. The CDR3 DNA reads TGCGCCAGCAGCCTACAATTAGCGGGAGCCCACTACGAGCAGTACTTC.

This chain connects TRBV25-1 to TRBJ1-1, with TRBD1 identical over 8 bases. The CDR3 totals 16 residues. Germline trimming cut 4 bases from V and 5 bases from J; bases unmatched to any gene: 12. Germline values: CDR1 MGHDK, CDR2 SYGVNS. CDR3 residues: CASSGFYRQGRTEAFF. The CDR3 region has the DNA TGTGCCAGCAGTGGGTTTTATAGACAGGGGAGGACTGAAGCTTTCTTT.

This clone was seen only once. This rearrangement joins TRBV2 to TRBJ1-2, with 11 bases that match TRBD1. V lost 0 bases to trimming and J lost 8 bases; unmatched junction nucleotides: 5. CDR3 size: 15 residues. Germline V gives CDR1 SNHLY, CDR2 FYNNEI. The CDR3 sequence: CASSEARTGGAGYTF. CDR3 sequence (DNA): TGTGCCAGCAGTGAAGCTAGGACAGGGGGCGCAGGCTACACCTTC.

This sequence joins TRBV29-1 and TRBJ2-7; 7 nucleotides match TRBD1. Germline trimming cut 3 bases from V and 0 bases from J; bases unmatched to any gene: 5. Germline lookup yields CDR1 SQVTM and CDR2 ANQGSEA. The CDR3 totals 14 residues. The CDR3 coding sequence is TGCAGCGTTGATTCAGGGGGTCTCTCCTACGAGCAGTACTTC. Protein sequence: CSVDSGGLSYEQYF.

This chain links TRBV20-1 with TRBJ1-1, with D hard to call. The V gene lost 3 bases and the J gene lost 8 bases, with 13 bases spanning the gap. From germline, CDR1 is DFQATT and CDR2 SNEGSKA (reference sequence). This CDR3 contains 12 residues. The CDR3 DNA reads TGCAGTGCTAGTTCTGATCGGCGGGAAGCTTTCTTT. Translation gives CSASSDRREAFF.

The chain employs TRBV9 and TRBJ1-2, with D unresolved. CDR3 length: 14 residues. Trimming stripped 0 bases from V and 8 bases from J, with 14 bases between. The germline V gene encodes CDR1 SGDLS and CDR2 YYNGEE. The chain's CDR3 is CASSVGSLAGGYTF. Written as DNA, the CDR3 is TGTGCCAGCAGCGTAGGATCGCTGGCCGGGGGCTACACCTTC.